A selection of T cell receptor beta chains follows, all from one sample in a study of cytomegalovirus exposure and HLA in healthy donors. This table comes from immunoSEQ multiplex PCR, and its TCRdb copy is limited to in-frame clones, with some not included. The data hold over 150,000 clones, with 68% observed a single time. Sample: PBMCs. All receptors derive from a woman between 40 and 50 years old in good health and CMV-seropositive. The CDR3 runs from the conserved cysteine through the conserved F or W. The D gene is left open where the match is weak. Clone size is not always given. Where it is, it says once, few, many or a class for expanded clones.

TRBV28	15	TRBJ2-7	-	few	CASSLWGIIAYEQYF	TGTGCCAGCAGTTTATGGGGCATAATAGCCTACGAGCAGTACTTC
TRBV6-5	13	TRBJ1-2	TRBD1	-	CASRGTGNYGYTF	TGTGCCAGCAGGGGGACAGGGAACTATGGCTACACCTTC
TRBV7-8	13	TRBJ1-4	-	-	CASRREADEKLFF	TGTGCCAGCAGGAGGGAAGCCGATGAAAAACTGTTTTTT
TRBV19	13	TRBJ1-1	-	-	CASSPGLDTEAFF	TGTGCCAGTAGCCCGGGACTGGACACTGAAGCTTTCTTT
TRBV25-1	15	TRBJ2-3	TRBD2	-	CASSETSGNTDTQYF	TGTGCCAGCAGTGAAACAAGCGGGAATACAGATACGCAGTATTTT
TRBV14	14	TRBJ2-7	-	-	CASSQGYDSYEQYF	TGTGCCAGCAGCCAAGGATACGACAGCTACGAGCAGTACTTC
TRBV2	16	TRBJ2-3	TRBD2	-	CASSVGSGGSTDTQYF	TGTGCCAGCAGTGTCGGATCGGGAGGGAGCACAGATACGCAGTATTTT
TRBV5-4	15	TRBJ1-1	TRBD1	-	CASSTRQGRNTEAFF	TGTGCCAGCAGCACCCGACAGGGGAGGAACACTGAAGCTTTCTTT
TRBV7-3	14	TRBJ2-7	TRBD1	-	CASSLGQGAYEQYF	TGTGCCAGCAGCTTAGGACAGGGGGCTTACGAGCAGTACTTC
TRBV6-7	12	TRBJ2-2	TRBD1	-	CANDREDGELFF	TGTGCCAATGACAGGGAAGACGGGGAGCTGTTTTTT
TRBV6-5	15	TRBJ2-7	TRBD1	few	CASSYLGQALGEQYF	TGTGCCAGCAGTTACCTAGGACAGGCGCTAGGGGAGCAGTACTTC
TRBV2	13	TRBJ2-5	-	-	CASINQNQETQYF	TGTGCCAGCATTAACCAGAATCAAGAGACCCAGTACTTC
TRBV5-1	14	TRBJ2-7	TRBD1	few	CASSFGQAAYEQYF	TGCGCCAGCAGCTTCGGACAGGCAGCCTACGAGCAGTACTTC
TRBV25-1	14	TRBJ2-1	TRBD2	-	CASSVGSGGGEQFF	TGTGCCAGCAGTGTCGGCTCGGGGGGTGGTGAGCAGTTCTTC